This T cell receptor beta chain comes out of a study of blood T cell repertoires in COVID-19. Across the study: Sites in the United States, Italy and Spain provided acute and convalescent COVID-19 samples.

Germline loops: CDR1 LGHNA, CDR2 YSLEER. The CDR3 totals 15 residues. J gave up 7 bases and V 5 bases, and 8 bases lay outside the gene matches. Original handling: Reference gene primer amplification gave estimated nucleated cell counts. Measured with immunoSEQ multiplex PCR; TCRdb has only the in-frame clones, and not every one. Clone size and the V and J calls come from that table; the DNA yielded D and trimming. The table has some 120,000 clones, less than 95% seen once. The clonotype was recovered from a human donor with active COVID-19. The donor label of this sample is uncertain. The material sequenced was peripheral blood. The V gene is TRBV4-3, the J gene TRBJ1-4; 9 nucleotides line up with TRBD1. The CDR3 DNA reads TGCGCCAGCAGCGCTACAGGGGGCGGCGGTGAAAAACTGTTTTTT. Protein product: CASSATGGGGEKLFF.